This entry concerns a single T cell receptor (beta chain). V lost 3 bases and J 6 bases, leaving 11 bases between the germline ends. The CDR3 covers 14 residues. The germline V gene has CDR1 KGHDR and CDR2 SFDVKD. Measured with immunoSEQ multiplex PCR; TCRdb has only the in-frame clones, and not every one. The table has about 220,000 clones, 80% to 90% seen once. The record originates from a study of blood T cell repertoires in COVID-19. Specimen: PBMCs or T cells enriched from blood (not recorded which). This chain links TRBV24-1 with TRBJ1-5; D perhaps matches TRBD1 (6 bases). The receptor comes from a woman between 18 and 29 years old in a cohort exposed to, infected with or recovered from COVID-19 (not recorded which). The CDR3, as DNA: TGTGCCACCAGTGATACAGGGTTCGGTCAGCCCCAGCATTTT. Its protein is CATSDTGFGQPQHF.